Below, 15 T cell receptor beta chains from the same sample are listed, as sequenced in a study of molecular identifiers for immune sequencing clone quantification. TCRdb re-called the PCR reads through MiXCR, storing one row per CDR3 protein. The table shows under 600,000 distinct CDR3 sequences, with around 23% occurring only once. The sample was naive CD8+ T cells from blood, with Jurkat cell RNA spiked in. The subset is: FACS-sorted CD8+CD4-CCR7+CD45RA+ naive T cells. Receptors originate from a human donor in good health. Some libraries in this study had Jurkat cell RNA spiked in.

There are many counts of this clonotype. J is TRBJ2-3 and V is TRBV15; D uncertain. The germline V gene encodes CDR1 LNHNV and CDR2 YYDKDF (reference sequence). The CDR3 has 15 amino acids. The V gene lost 5 bases and the J gene lost 0 bases, with 12 bases spanning the gap. CDR3 bases: TGTGCCACCAGCGAGATGCGATATAGCACAGATACGCAGTATTTT. Its protein is CATSEMRYSTDTQYF.

V and J are TRBV20-1 and TRBJ2-5; D remains ambiguous. The CDR3 sequence is 12 residues long. The germline gives CDR1 DFQATT, CDR2 SNEGSKA (reference sequence). Trimming shortened V by 3 bases and J by 3 bases, and 8 bases separated the two germline ends. The CDR3 sequence is CSASHREETQYF. The CDR3 nucleotides are TGCAGTGCTAGTCATAGGGAAGAGACCCAGTACTTC.

There are many counts of this clonotype. V and J are TRBV20-1 and TRBJ2-7; tentatively, D is TRBD1 (7 bases). CDR1 and CDR2 from the germline V gene are DFQATT and SNEGSKA (reference sequence). Trimming stripped 1 base from V and 1 base from J, with 17 bases between. The CDR3 spans 16 residues. CDR3 sequence: CSARVVKAGGSYEQYF. For the CDR3, the DNA is TGCAGTGCTAGAGTCGTAAAGGCAGGGGGGTCCTACGAGCAGTACTTC.

This sequence joins TRBV27 and TRBJ2-3; the D call may be TRBD1 or TRBD2 (5 bases each). Trimming took off 5 bases at V and 1 base at J, with 16 bases between the two ends. Germline V gene lookup returns CDR1 MNHEY and CDR2 SMNVEV (reference sequence). This CDR3 is 16 amino acids long. The CDR3 coding sequence is TGTGCCAGCAGTCCAGTGGGGGTTTCGGGCACAGATACGCAGTATTTT. Its protein product is CASSPVGVSGTDTQYF.

The CDR3 DNA reads as TGCGCCAGCAGCCAAGCCGGGGATAACGAGCAGTACTTC. It translates to CASSQAGDNEQYF. The V call is TRBV4-1, the J call TRBJ2-7, with D tentatively TRBD2 (5 bases). There are 13 residues in the CDR3. Germline-derived CDR1 and CDR2 are MGHRA and YSYEKL. Trimming left V 1 base short and J 5 bases short, with 9 bases between.

The chain uses TRBV6-1 and TRBJ1-1; a possible D gene is TRBD1 (5 bases). The CDR3 spans 15 residues. V lost 5 bases and J 6 bases, leaving 19 bases between the germline ends. The germline CDR1 and CDR2 sequences are MNHNS and SASEGT. In nucleotides, the CDR3 is TGTGCCAGCAGTTTAACCGCTAGGGGCAGCGCTGAAGCTTTCTTT. Amino acids: CASSLTARGSAEAFF.

CDR3 nucleotides: TGCGCCAGCAGTCACCCCGTGCCACCGACAGGGAAGTCCCCTGAAGCTTTCTTT. Translating it yields CASSHPVPPTGKSPEAFF. The V and J genes are TRBV23-1 and TRBJ1-1, with TRBD1 matching 7 bases. TRBV23-1 is designated an ORF whose function remains uncertain. This CDR3 has 18 amino acids. Trimming cost V 3 bases and J 6 bases; bases outside gene matches: 19.

This clonotype has a handful of counts. The chain carries TRBV28 and TRBJ2-1, with D hard to call. Trimming shortened V by 6 bases and J by 1 base, and 10 bases separated the two germline ends. The V gene's germline CDR1 is MDHEN and CDR2 SYDVKM. The CDR3 consists of 14 residues. The CDR3 nucleotides are TGTGCCAGCAGGCCCGACACTTCCTACAATGAGCAGTTCTTC. This gives the protein CASRPDTSYNEQFF.

With respect to this clonotype: Sequence at one end of the junction differs from germline and may be a read error. The rearrangement uses TRBV14 and TRBJ2-1, with D perhaps TRBD2 (5 bases). Germline V CDR1 and CDR2: SGHDN, FVKESK. The CDR3 is made up of 17 amino acids. DNA of the CDR3: TGTGCCAGCAGCCCTGTCACCAGCGGAAGCTCCTACAATAAGCAGTTCTTC. It translates to CASSPVTSGSSYNKQFF.

This clonotype was seen a handful of times. The V and J genes are TRBV6-5 and TRBJ1-1; perhaps TRBD1 as D (5 bases). CDR1 and CDR2 (germline): MNHEY, SVGAGI. CDR3 length: 12 residues. V gave up 2 bases and J gave up 6 bases, with 7 bases separating them. CDR3 region: CASSYAGAEAFF. Here the CDR3 DNA reads TGTGCCAGCAGTTACGCGGGGGCTGAAGCTTTCTTT.

The chain recombines TRBV30 with TRBJ2-1; TRBD2 agrees at 12 bases. This CDR3 spans 19 amino acids. V gave up 2 bases and J gave up 4 bases; unmatched junction bases: 15. Germline V gene sequence: CDR1 GTSNPN, CDR2 SVGIG (reference sequence). In nucleotides, the CDR3 is TGTGCCTGGAGTAGAATAAGACTAGCGGGAGTTTGGGGATACAATGAGCAGTTCTTC. This encodes CAWSRIRLAGVWGYNEQFF.

This clonotype has ten or more counts. J is TRBJ1-5 and V is TRBV6-2 or TRBV6-3; no clear D gene. The CDR3 sequence is 13 residues long. Germline V gene sequence: CDR1 MNHEY, CDR2 SVGEGT. The ends were cut back, 3 bases at V and 7 bases at J, with 10 bases in the middle. The CDR3 loop is CASSYQVAQPQHF. CDR3 nucleotide sequence: TGTGCCAGCAGTTATCAAGTCGCCCAGCCCCAGCATTTT.

Only a few counts were recorded for this clonotype. This rearrangement joins TRBV4-1 to TRBJ1-5; D remains ambiguous. Trimming took off 0 bases at V and 0 bases at J, with 15 bases between the two ends. The germline V gene encodes CDR1 MGHRA and CDR2 YSYEKL. The CDR3 runs 18 residues. The DNA of the CDR3 is TGCGCCAGCAGCCAAGATTTGTCGGGTCTCGGTAGCAATCAGCCCCAGCATTTT. This gives the protein CASSQDLSGLGSNQPQHF.

This clonotype was observed a handful of times. This CDR3 reads CASSDIGEVTQYF. The CDR3 coding sequence is TGCGCCAGCAGTGACATAGGAGAGGTGACCCAGTACTTC. The chain recombines TRBV10-2 with TRBJ2-5; D not certain. Germline CDR1 WSHSY, CDR2 SAAADI. The CDR3 consists of 13 residues. With 3 bases removed from V and 7 bases from J, the gap between germline ends came to 12 bases.

A note on this clonotype: No conserved phenylalanine or tryptophan ends this CDR3, so it is likely a read error. The V and J genes are TRBV27 and TRBJ2-5, with D uncertain. The CDR3 is 15 residues long. Trimming removed 2 bases from V and 7 bases from J, with 17 bases in between. Per germline, CDR1 MNHEY and CDR2 SMNVEV (reference sequence). CDR3 protein: CASSLGLDPIVTQYI. The DNA of the CDR3 is TGTGCCAGCAGTTTAGGGCTGGACCCGATCGTGACCCAGTACATC.